This passage covers 27 T cell receptor beta chains from one sample sequenced in a study of blood T cells in healthy people across ages. It was with a sample-barcoded 5' primer and a J-beta primer mix that a second PCR of roughly 6 to 12 cycles was run. Via MiXCR, TCRdb re-called the 5' RACE reads, giving one row per CDR3 protein. The sample contains about 930,000 distinct CDR3 sequences, under 35% of which appear only once. These same records also appear under a second study, on T cells of mothers and their children.

Sequencing was carried out using blood. The receptors were gathered from a woman in her 40s in good health.

This clonotype has a count of ten or more. The chain is built from TRBV5-1 and TRBJ2-1, with D possibly being TRBD1 or TRBD2 (6 bases each). V lost 0 bases to trimming and J lost 8 bases, with 9 bases between them. Germline V lookup: CDR1 SGHRS, CDR2 YFSETQ. CDR3 length: 13 amino acids. The CDR3 bases are TGCGCCAGCAGCTTGGGGGGGGCGGATGAGCAGTTCTTC. This sequence encodes CASSLGGADEQFF.

This chain uses TRBV7-9 with TRBJ1-5; TRBD1 agrees at 7 bases. Germline loops: CDR1 SEHNR, CDR2 FQNEAQ (reference sequence). The CDR3 is 15 residues long. J gave up 7 bases and V 4 bases, and 10 bases lay outside the gene matches. CDR3 sequence (DNA): TGTGCCAGCAGCTCGGGATCACAGGGGAACCAGCCCCAGCATTTT. Translating gives CASSSGSQGNQPQHF.

The chain recombines TRBV24-1 with TRBJ1-2, with D perhaps TRBD1 (5 bases). The CDR3 consists of 16 residues. V shed 3 bases and J shed 1 base, with 14 bases lying between them. Germline V gene sequence: CDR1 KGHDR, CDR2 SFDVKD. The CDR3 region is CATSDPRSTVNYGYTF. CDR3 nucleotide sequence: TGTGCCACCAGTGATCCCCGCTCGACAGTTAACTATGGCTACACCTTC.

A word on this clonotype: A much larger clonotype is one base distant, so this may be a read error. The chain recombines TRBV24-1 with TRBJ1-5, with TRBD1 identical over 7 bases. The CDR3 covers 13 residues. V trimming: 9 bases; J trimming: 7 bases; junction bases outside the gene matches: 8. From germline, CDR1 is KGHDR and CDR2 SFDVKD. This CDR3 reads CATAQGGQQPQHF. In DNA form, the CDR3 reads TGTGCCACCGCCCAGGGGGGTCAGCAGCCCCAGCATTTT.

This clonotype has more than one count but fewer than ten. A junction end diverges from the germline sequence, so it may reflect a read error. For the CDR3, the DNA is TGTGCCAGCAGTCTAGCGGGGGGGCGGTCGGGAGAGCAGTACTTC. Protein sequence: CASSLAGGRSGEQYF. The chain uses TRBV12-3 or TRBV12-4 and TRBJ2-7; 12 nucleotides line up with TRBD2. The CDR3 has 15 residues.

The chain combines TRBV2 with TRBJ1-2; D unclear. V was cut by 8 bases and J by 7 bases, with 20 bases left in between. From germline, CDR1 is SNHLY and CDR2 FYNNEI. This CDR3 spans 14 amino acids. CDR3: CASRPLTGKPGYTF. The CDR3, as DNA: TGTGCCAGCCGGCCCCTCACCGGTAAGCCTGGCTACACCTTC.

The chain joins TRBV27 to TRBJ1-5, with D tentatively TRBD1 (5 bases). This CDR3 contains 16 residues. The germline CDR1 and CDR2 sequences are MNHEY and SMNVEV (reference sequence). V gave up 4 bases and J gave up 1 base, with 14 bases separating them. CDR3 sequence reads: CASSSGRPGSNQPQHF. CDR3 bases: TGTGCCAGCAGTTCGGGACGTCCGGGGAGCAATCAGCCCCAGCATTTT.

This CDR3 reads CASTLWGKPYGYTF. CDR3 nucleotide sequence: TGTGCCAGCACCCTATGGGGGAAGCCCTATGGCTACACCTTC. This sequence joins TRBV12-3 or TRBV12-4 and TRBJ1-2; possibly TRBD1 for D (5 bases). The ends were cut back, 7 bases at V and 4 bases at J, with 16 bases in the middle. The CDR3 length is 14 residues.

The chain combines TRBV6-1 with TRBJ1-2; D is undetermined. Deletions cut 1 base from V and 0 bases from J, with 9 bases between. Per germline, CDR1 MNHNS and CDR2 SASEGT. The CDR3 consists of 15 residues. Written as DNA, the CDR3 is TGTGCCAGCAGTGAAGTTGGAGGAGCTAACTATGGCTACACCTTC. Amino acid sequence: CASSEVGGANYGYTF.

Many counts were recorded for this clonotype. The chain combines TRBV27 with TRBJ2-7, with D unresolved. Trimming removed 5 bases from V and 1 base from J, with 12 bases in between. Germline CDR1 MNHEY, CDR2 SMNVEV (reference sequence). This CDR3 has 14 residues. The chain's CDR3 is CASSVRVSSYEQYF. The CDR3 region has the DNA TGTGCCAGCAGTGTCCGCGTCAGTTCCTACGAGCAGTACTTC.

This sequence joins TRBV28 and TRBJ1-2; D is possibly TRBD1 (5 bases). The CDR3 sequence is 14 residues long. Trimming took 6 bases from V and 1 from J, leaving 12 bases between them. Germline V gene sequence: CDR1 MDHEN, CDR2 SYDVKM. The CDR3 sequence: CASSHQTVNYGYTF. The CDR3 DNA reads TGTGCCAGCAGCCACCAGACAGTTAACTATGGCTACACCTTC.

This chain links TRBV7-9 with TRBJ1-1; a possible D gene is TRBD1 (6 bases). CDR3 length equals 15 residues. CDR1 and CDR2 (germline): SEHNR, FQNEAQ (reference sequence). Trimming took 6 bases from V and 11 from J, leaving 25 bases between them. CDR3 DNA sequence: TGTGCCAGCAGAGCCAGGAGGCGGAGGGACACCGGGGCTTTCTTT. It codes for CASRARRRRDTGAFF.

A note on this clonotype: One junction end disagrees with the germline gene, perhaps due to a read error. The CDR3 reads CANSFIRRINYGYTF. CDR3 bases: TGTGCCAACAGTTTTATTAGGAGGATTAACTATGGCTACACCTTC. The chain employs TRBV27 and TRBJ1-2; D is unresolved. Germline CDR1 reads MNHEY; CDR2 reads SMNVEV (reference sequence). The CDR3 has 15 residues.

This clonotype occurred many times. V is TRBV29-1 and J is TRBJ2-7; 10 bases map to TRBD2. Germline assignment: CDR1 SQVTM and CDR2 ANQGSEA. The CDR3 sequence is 17 residues long. The J segment lost 3 bases and the V segment lost 7 bases, leaving 18 bases of the junction unmatched. CDR3 region: CSATTRAGGNLNYEQYF. The CDR3 DNA sequence: TGCAGCGCGACCACAAGAGCGGGGGGGAATCTCAACTACGAGCAGTACTTC.

Comments on this clonotype: This may come from a read error, since a much larger clone is one base off. The chain is built from TRBV15 and TRBJ2-7; D call uncertain. The CDR3 extends over 13 amino acids. CDR1 is LNHNV and CDR2 is YYDKDF in the germline V gene (reference sequence). The V gene lost 4 bases and the J gene lost 1 base, with 8 bases spanning the gap. The CDR3 sequence is CATSNRQSYEQYV. DNA of the CDR3: TGTGCCACCAGCAATAGACAATCCTACGAGCAGTACGTC.

On this clonotype itself: The junction does not match germline at one end; this may be a read error. The chain joins TRBV9 to TRBJ2-1, with TRBD2 matching 14 bases. CDR3 length: 16 residues. Germline assignment: CDR1 SGDLS and CDR2 YYNGEE. Written as DNA, the CDR3 is TGTGCCTGCAGCGTAGTTGGGACTAGCGGGGGAGTCAGGCAGTTCTTC. Its protein is CACSVVGTSGGVRQFF.

Notes on this clonotype: A much larger clonotype is one base distant, so this may be a read error. This chain uses TRBV20-1 with TRBJ2-1; D unresolved. V lost 6 bases, J lost 5 bases, and 14 bases lay in between. CDR1 and CDR2 (germline): DFQATT, SNEGSKA (reference sequence). The CDR3 sequence is 13 residues long. CDR3 residues: CSACPTRDNEQFF. The CDR3 DNA reads as TGCAGTGCCTGTCCGACTCGTGACAATGAGCAGTTCTTC.

CDR3 DNA sequence: TGCAGTGCCCCTAGACAGGACGGAATGGCCGGGGAGCTGTTTTTT. It is translated as CSAPRQDGMAGELFF. The chain couples TRBV20-1 to TRBJ2-2; tentative D call: TRBD1 (6 bases). Trimming removed 6 bases from V and 6 bases from J, with 20 bases in between. Per germline, CDR1 DFQATT and CDR2 SNEGSKA (reference sequence). The CDR3 is 15 amino acids.

This clonotype turned up a few times. V gene TRBV20-1 combines with J gene TRBJ2-4, with D uncertain. V was shortened by 2 bases and J by 5 bases, with 7 bases between the two germline ends. This CDR3 spans 12 amino acids. Germline assignment: CDR1 DFQATT and CDR2 SNEGSKA (reference sequence). The CDR3 spells CSARTQQNIQYF. The CDR3 coding sequence is TGCAGTGCTAGAACGCAACAAAACATTCAGTACTTC.

In its sample, this clonotype was seen a few times. This chain links TRBV20-1 with TRBJ2-1, with 10 bases fitting TRBD1. Trimming cost V 3 bases and J 5 bases; bases outside gene matches: 4. The CDR3 has 14 residues. In germline, CDR1 is DFQATT, CDR2 SNEGSKA (reference sequence). The CDR3: CSARAGQGNNEQFF. DNA of the CDR3: TGCAGTGCTAGGGCGGGACAGGGGAACAATGAGCAGTTCTTC.

This clonotype came up many times. This sequence joins TRBV7-3 and TRBJ2-7; D gene unclear. Trimming took 0 bases from V and 3 from J, leaving 6 bases between them. Germline CDR1 reads SGHTA; CDR2 reads FQGTGA. This CDR3 region has 13 residues. The CDR3 DNA reads TGTGCCAGCAGCTTAACGGCTAACTACGAGCAGTACTTC. It translates to CASSLTANYEQYF.

This clonotype was counted many times. The chain has TRBV14 and TRBJ2-7; D not certain. The CDR3 has 12 residues. The germline gives CDR1 SGHDN, CDR2 FVKESK. The V end was cut by 2 bases, the J end by 6 bases, with 8 bases between. The CDR3 DNA reads as TGTGCCAGCAGCCAATCTGGGATCGAGCAGTACTTC. Its protein is CASSQSGIEQYF.

The chain recombines TRBV20-1 with TRBJ2-3, with 11 bases aligning to TRBD2. V shed 2 bases and J 7 bases; nucleotides not matched to a gene: 14. The germline V gene has CDR1 DFQATT and CDR2 SNEGSKA (reference sequence). CDR3 size: 17 residues. DNA for the CDR3: TGCAGTGCTAGAAGGGTTGAGGTAGCGGGGGGGCACTATACGCAGTATTTT. Translating gives CSARRVEVAGGHYTQYF.

In nucleotides, the CDR3 is TGCAGCGTAATGGACGGATATGGCTACACCTTC. It encodes CSVMDGYGYTF. The chain uses TRBV29-1 and TRBJ1-2; D unresolved. Germline V CDR1 and CDR2: SQVTM, ANQGSEA. The ends were cut back, 6 bases at V and 5 bases at J, with 10 bases in the middle. This CDR3 is 11 amino acids long. Variable domain in full (rest from reference TRBV29-1 and TRBJ1-2): SAVISQKPSRDICQRGTSLTIQCQVDSQVTMMFWYRQQPGQSLTLIATANQGSEATYESGFVIDKFPISRPNLTFSTLTVSNMSPEDSSIYLCSVMDGYGYTFGSGTRLTVV.

This clonotype was counted between two and nine times. CDR3 nucleotides: TGTGCCAGCAGCTTAGGCAGGTTCGAGTCCCACAATGAGCAGTTCTTC. Its protein product is CASSLGRFESHNEQFF. The chain employs TRBV11-1 and TRBJ2-1, with unresolved D. V was cut by 1 base and J by 5 bases, with 15 bases left in between. The CDR3 consists of 16 residues. Germline-derived CDR1 and CDR2 are SGHAT and FQDESV (reference sequence).

This clonotype was seen more than once but under ten times. The rearrangement uses TRBV28 and TRBJ1-1; D gene uncertain. CDR3 length: 15 residues. V lost 5 bases to trimming and J lost 4 bases, with 17 bases between them. Germline V gene lookup returns CDR1 MDHEN and CDR2 SYDVKM. The CDR3 region has the DNA TGTGCCAGCAGTCGTACGGGGTCGTGGAGCACTGAAGCTTTCTTT. Its protein product is CASSRTGSWSTEAFF.

Notes on this clonotype: Being one base from a much bigger clone, this may be a read error. The chain employs TRBV10-3 and TRBJ2-5; no reliable D call. The end of the DNA aligns better with TRBJ2-7, so the J call may be wrong. This CDR3 contains 13 residues. Looked up from germline, CDR1 is ENHRY and CDR2 is SYGVKD. In DNA, the CDR3 is TGTGCCATCAGTGAGTCGGTCTTGGGCGAGCAGTACTTC. It is translated as CAISESVLGEQYF.